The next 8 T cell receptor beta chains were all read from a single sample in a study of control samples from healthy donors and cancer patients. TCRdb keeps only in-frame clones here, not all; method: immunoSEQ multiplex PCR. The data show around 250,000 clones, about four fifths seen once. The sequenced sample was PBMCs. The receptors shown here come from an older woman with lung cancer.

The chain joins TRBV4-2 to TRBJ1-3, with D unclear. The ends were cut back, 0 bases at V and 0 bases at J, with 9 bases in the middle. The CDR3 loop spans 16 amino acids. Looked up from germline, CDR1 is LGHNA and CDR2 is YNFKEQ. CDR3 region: CASSQETGSSGNTIYF. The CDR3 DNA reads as TGTGCCAGCAGCCAAGAGACGGGGAGCTCTGGAAACACCATATATTTT.

The CDR3 DNA sequence: TGTGCCAGCAGTTTAAACAACATTCAGTACTTC. It is translated as CASSLNNIQYF. The V call is TRBV28, the J call TRBJ2-4; no clear D gene. The V end lost 2 bases, the J end lost 7 bases, and 3 bases lay between the germline ends. Germline values: CDR1 MDHEN, CDR2 SYDVKM. This CDR3 is built from 11 residues.

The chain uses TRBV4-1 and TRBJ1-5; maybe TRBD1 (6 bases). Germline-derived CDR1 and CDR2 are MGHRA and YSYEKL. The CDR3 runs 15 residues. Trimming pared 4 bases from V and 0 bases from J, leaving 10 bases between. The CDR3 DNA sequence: TGCGCCAGCAGCCCTCAGGGGATTAGCAATCAGCCCCAGCATTTT. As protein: CASSPQGISNQPQHF.

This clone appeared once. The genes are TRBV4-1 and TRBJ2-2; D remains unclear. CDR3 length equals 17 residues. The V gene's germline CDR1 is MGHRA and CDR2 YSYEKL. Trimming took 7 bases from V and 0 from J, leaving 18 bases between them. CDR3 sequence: CASTSRLGRSNTGELFF. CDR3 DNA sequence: TGCGCCAGCACCTCACGTTTGGGTAGATCGAACACCGGGGAGCTGTTTTTT.

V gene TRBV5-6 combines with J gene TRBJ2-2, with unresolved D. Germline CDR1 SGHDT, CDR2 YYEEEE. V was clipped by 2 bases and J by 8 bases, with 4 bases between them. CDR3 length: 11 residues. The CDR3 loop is CASSFGGELFF. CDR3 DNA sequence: TGTGCCAGCAGCTTTGGGGGGGAGCTGTTTTTT.

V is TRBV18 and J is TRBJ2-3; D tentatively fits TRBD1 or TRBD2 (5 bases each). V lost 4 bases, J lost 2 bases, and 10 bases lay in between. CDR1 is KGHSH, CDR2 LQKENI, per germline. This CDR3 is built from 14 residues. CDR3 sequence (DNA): TGTGCCAGCTCACTTGGGGGTAACACAGATACGCAGTATTTT. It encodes CASSLGGNTDTQYF.

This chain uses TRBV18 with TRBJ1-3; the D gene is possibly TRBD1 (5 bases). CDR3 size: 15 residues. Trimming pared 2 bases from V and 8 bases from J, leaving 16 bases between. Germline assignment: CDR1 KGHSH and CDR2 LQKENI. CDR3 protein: CASSPTGRERDTIYF. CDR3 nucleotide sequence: TGTGCCAGCTCACCAACGGGCAGGGAAAGAGACACCATATATTTT.

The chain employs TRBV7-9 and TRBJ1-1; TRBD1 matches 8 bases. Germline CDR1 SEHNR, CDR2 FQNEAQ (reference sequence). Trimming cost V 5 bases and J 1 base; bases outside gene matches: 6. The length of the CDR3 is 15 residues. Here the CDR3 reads CASSLPTGANTEAFF. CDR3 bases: TGTGCCAGCAGCCTACCGACAGGGGCGAACACTGAAGCTTTCTTT.